This is a list of T cell receptor beta chains from one sample in a study of OX40 agonist ivuxolimab in advanced cancers. Clones were sequenced by immunoSEQ multiplex PCR, and TCRdb holds only the in-frame ones, with some missing. The sample contains tens of thousands of clones, about 91% of which appear only once. The sample was CD4+ or CD8+ T cells sorted from blood, taken in a trial of the OX40 agonist ivuxolimab. The receptor set was obtained from an adult with an advanced solid tumor such as melanoma, head and neck, liver or kidney cancer. CDR3s include the opening cysteine and the closing phenylalanine or tryptophan. A D gene is named only where the DNA matches it firmly. Part of the rows lack a size; the others show once, few, many or a class for expanded clones.

J: TRBJ2-7; V: TRBV27; size: once; D: -; DNA: TGTGCCAGCAGTTTAAACAGACACGACTACGAGCAGTACTTC; CDR3: CASSLNRHDYEQYF
J: TRBJ2-2; V: TRBV29-1; size: -; D: TRBD1; DNA: TGCAGCGTTGACCCACCGGGACAGGGGGAGCTGTTTTTT; CDR3: CSVDPPGQGELFF
J: TRBJ2-2; V: TRBV2; size: once; D: -; DNA: TGTGCCAGCAAGGGGGCCGGTGTACTAGCGGCCAGAGCCGGGGAGCTGTTTTTT; CDR3: CASKGAGVLAARAGELFF
J: TRBJ2-1; V: TRBV4-2; size: -; D: -; DNA: TGTGCCAGCAGCCAAGTCGATGCCGGGAAGGGGTCATACAATGAGCAGTTCTTC; CDR3: CASSQVDAGKGSYNEQFF
J: TRBJ2-7; V: TRBV11-2; size: once; D: -; DNA: TGTGCCAGCCATAGCGGTGGCGAGCAGTACTTC; CDR3: CASHSGGEQYF
J: TRBJ2-7; V: TRBV13; size: once; D: TRBD2; DNA: TGTGCCAGCAGCTTAGGGCTAGCGGGAGGGTACGAGCAGTACTTC; CDR3: CASSLGLAGGYEQYF
J: TRBJ2-7; V: TRBV6-6; size: -; D: TRBD2; DNA: TGTGCCAGCAGTTACGCGGCGGGAGGGTACGAGCAGTACTTC; CDR3: CASSYAAGGYEQYF
J: TRBJ2-5; V: TRBV7-9; size: -; D: -; DNA: TGTGCCAGCAGCTCCCGTCTCGGGAGTAGTGAGACCCAGTACTTC; CDR3: CASSSRLGSSETQYF
J: TRBJ2-1; V: TRBV7-8; size: -; D: TRBD1; DNA: TGTGCCAGCAGCTCCGGACAGGGTTCTAACAATGAGCAGTTCTTC; CDR3: CASSSGQGSNNEQFF
J: TRBJ1-2; V: TRBV15; size: -; D: -; DNA: TGTGCCACCAGCAGAGACAGTAACTATGGCTACACCTTC; CDR3: CATSRDSNYGYTF
J: TRBJ2-7; V: TRBV28; size: -; D: -; DNA: TGTGCCAGCAGTTTATACTCCTACGAGCAGTACTTC; CDR3: CASSLYSYEQYF
J: TRBJ2-1; V: TRBV5-1; size: -; D: -; DNA: TGCGCCAGCAGCTTGGCCTCTACCTACAATGAGCAGTTCTTC; CDR3: CASSLASTYNEQFF
J: TRBJ2-5; V: TRBV9; size: -; D: TRBD1; DNA: TGTGCCAGCAGCGCGGGGACAGGGGGACGAGAGACCCAGTACTTC; CDR3: CASSAGTGGRETQYF
J: TRBJ2-7; V: TRBV5-6; size: few; D: -; DNA: TGTGCCAGCAGCTCCAGGGACCACTACGAGCAGTACTTC; CDR3: CASSSRDHYEQYF
J: TRBJ1-2; V: TRBV9; size: -; D: TRBD1; DNA: TGTGCCAGCAGCGTAGGGGGGACAGGTCTGGCCTATGGCTACACCTTC; CDR3: CASSVGGTGLAYGYTF
J: TRBJ1-2; V: TRBV4-1; size: -; D: -; DNA: TGCGCCAGCAGCCAAGAAGGTTGGGGGGGGGCCCATGGCTACACCTTC; CDR3: CASSQEGWGGAHGYTF
J: TRBJ1-1; V: TRBV7-3; size: -; D: TRBD1; DNA: TGTGCCAGCAGCCGCGGGACAGGGAACACTGAAGCTTTCTTT; CDR3: CASSRGTGNTEAFF
J: TRBJ2-5; V: TRBV7-8; size: -; D: -; DNA: TGTGCCAGCAGCGATGAAGAGACCCAGTACTTC; CDR3: CASSDEETQYF
J: TRBJ2-6; V: TRBV7-8; size: -; D: -; DNA: TGTGCCAGCAGCCAGAGAGGGTCTGGGGCCAACGTCCTGACTTTC; CDR3: CASSQRGSGANVLTF
J: TRBJ2-1; V: TRBV19; size: medium-sized; D: TRBD2; DNA: TGTGCCAGTAGTATCAATGCGGGAGGCGGCTATGAGCAGTTCTTC; CDR3: CASSINAGGGYEQFF
J: TRBJ2-1; V: TRBV28; size: -; D: -; DNA: TGTGCCAGCAGTTTTTCGTATGAGCAGTTCTTC; CDR3: CASSFSYEQFF
J: TRBJ2-1; V: TRBV6-5; size: -; D: -; DNA: TGTGCCAGCAGTTATTACGGGTATTCAGGGGATGAGCAGTTCTTC; CDR3: CASSYYGYSGDEQFF
J: TRBJ1-1; V: TRBV13; size: -; D: -; DNA: TGTGCCAGCAGCTTAGGAGGGGGGAACACTGAAGCTTTCTTT; CDR3: CASSLGGGNTEAFF
J: TRBJ1-1; V: TRBV2; size: -; D: TRBD1; DNA: TGTGCCAGCAGTGGGAGGACAGGGGCGAACATGAACACTGAAGCTTTCTTT; CDR3: CASSGRTGANMNTEAFF
J: TRBJ1-1; V: TRBV5-8; size: -; D: -; DNA: TGTGCCAGCAGCTTTGTCAGGGGGAACACTGAAGCTTTCTTT; CDR3: CASSFVRGNTEAFF
J: TRBJ2-1; V: TRBV9; size: -; D: -; DNA: TGTGCCAGCAGCGTATCGGAGGGTCGCAATGAGCAGTTCTTC; CDR3: CASSVSEGRNEQFF
J: TRBJ2-7; V: TRBV5-1; size: -; D: TRBD2; DNA: TGCGCCAGCAGCTTAGCGGGACCGTCCTACGAGCAGTACTTC; CDR3: CASSLAGPSYEQYF
J: TRBJ2-1; V: TRBV7-2; size: -; D: TRBD2; DNA: TGTGCCAGCAGCTTAGTCCCGGGAGGGATCTACAATGAGCAGTTCTTC; CDR3: CASSLVPGGIYNEQFF
J: TRBJ2-7; V: TRBV2; size: -; D: TRBD1; DNA: TGTGCCAGTAAACAGGGGGCCTACGAGCAGTACTTC; CDR3: CASKQGAYEQYF
J: TRBJ2-7; V: TRBV28; size: -; D: TRBD1; DNA: TGTGCCAGCAGTTTTAGGAGGCAGGGGGCCTACGAGCAGTACTTC; CDR3: CASSFRRQGAYEQYF
J: TRBJ2-1; V: TRBV27; size: -; D: TRBD2; DNA: TGTGCCAGCAGTCCCCGGGGACTAGCGGGATTTAATGAGCAGTTCTTC; CDR3: CASSPRGLAGFNEQFF
J: TRBJ1-4; V: TRBV27; size: -; D: -; DNA: TGTGCCAGCAGTTTAGTCGGGACTCCCGCAGAAAAACTGTTTTTT; CDR3: CASSLVGTPAEKLFF
J: TRBJ1-2; V: TRBV28; size: -; D: -; DNA: TGTGCCAGCAGTTCTCAAGGGGCCCTGATGTACAACTATGGCTACACCTTC; CDR3: CASSSQGALMYNYGYTF
J: TRBJ1-2; V: TRBV27; size: -; D: TRBD1; DNA: TGTGCCAGCTGCCGACAGGGGGCTCTTGAACCCTATGGCTACACCTTC; CDR3: CASCRQGALEPYGYTF
J: TRBJ2-7; V: TRBV5-4; size: -; D: TRBD2; DNA: TGTGCCAGCAGCTTGGTGTCTAGCGGGTTTTACGAGCAGTACTTC; CDR3: CASSLVSSGFYEQYF
J: TRBJ2-7; V: TRBV7-9; size: -; D: -; DNA: TGTGCCAGCAGCTTAGAGCGGACCTACGAGCAGTACTTC; CDR3: CASSLERTYEQYF
J: TRBJ2-2; V: TRBV4-1; size: -; D: TRBD1; DNA: TGCGCCAGCAGCCAAGGACAGGGTCCCACCGGGGAGCTGTTTTTT; CDR3: CASSQGQGPTGELFF
J: TRBJ2-5; V: TRBV19; size: -; D: TRBD2; DNA: TGTGCCAGTAGTTTCCTAGCGGGAGCCCAAGAGACCCAGTACTTC; CDR3: CASSFLAGAQETQYF
J: TRBJ1-5; V: TRBV21-1; size: medium-sized; D: -; DNA: TGTGCCAGCAGCAAGAAACAAGTTGGGAGGGTAAAGCAGCCCCAGCATTTT; CDR3: CASSKKQVGRVKQPQHF
J: TRBJ1-3; V: TRBV6-5; size: -; D: -; DNA: TGTGCCAGCAGCCAAGAGCCCTCTTCTGGAAACACCATATATTTT; CDR3: CASSQEPSSGNTIYF
J: TRBJ2-1; V: TRBV25-1; size: -; D: TRBD2; DNA: TGTGCCAGCAGTGCAGTGCGGGAGAACTTCAATGAGCAGTTCTTC; CDR3: CASSAVRENFNEQFF